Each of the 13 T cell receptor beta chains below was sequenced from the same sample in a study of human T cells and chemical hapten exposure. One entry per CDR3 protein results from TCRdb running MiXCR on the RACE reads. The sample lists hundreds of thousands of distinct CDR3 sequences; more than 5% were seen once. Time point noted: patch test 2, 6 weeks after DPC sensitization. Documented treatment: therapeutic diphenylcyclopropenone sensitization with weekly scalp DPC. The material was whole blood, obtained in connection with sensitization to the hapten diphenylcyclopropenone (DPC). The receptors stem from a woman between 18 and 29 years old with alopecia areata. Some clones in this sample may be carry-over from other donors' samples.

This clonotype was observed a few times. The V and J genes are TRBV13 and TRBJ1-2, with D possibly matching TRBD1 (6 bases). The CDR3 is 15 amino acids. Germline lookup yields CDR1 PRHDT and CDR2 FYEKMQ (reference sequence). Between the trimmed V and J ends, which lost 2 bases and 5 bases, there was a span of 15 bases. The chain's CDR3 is CASSLYPRGKYGYTF. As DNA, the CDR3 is TGTGCCAGCAGCTTATACCCGAGGGGGAAATATGGCTACACCTTC.

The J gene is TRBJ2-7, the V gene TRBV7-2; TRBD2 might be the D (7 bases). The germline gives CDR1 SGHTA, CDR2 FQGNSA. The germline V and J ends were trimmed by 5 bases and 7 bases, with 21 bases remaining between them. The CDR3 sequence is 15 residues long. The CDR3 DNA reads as TGTGCCAGCAGCCAGAGGGGGGGCCGGTATTTGGAGCAGTACTTC. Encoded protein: CASSQRGGRYLEQYF.

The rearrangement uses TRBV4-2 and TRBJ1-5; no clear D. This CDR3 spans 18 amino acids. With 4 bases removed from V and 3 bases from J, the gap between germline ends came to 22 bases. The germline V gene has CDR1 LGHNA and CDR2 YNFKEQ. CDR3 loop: CASSLGKSPPGINQPQHF. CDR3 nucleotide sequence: TGTGCCAGCAGCCTTGGTAAGAGCCCCCCAGGCATCAATCAGCCCCAGCATTTT.

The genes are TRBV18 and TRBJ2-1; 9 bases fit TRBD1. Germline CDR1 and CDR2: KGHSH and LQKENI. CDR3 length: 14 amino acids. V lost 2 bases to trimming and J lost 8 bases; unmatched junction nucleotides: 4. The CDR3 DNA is TGTGCCAGCTCACCATCGGACAGGGGCGATGAGCAGTTCTTC. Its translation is CASSPSDRGDEQFF.

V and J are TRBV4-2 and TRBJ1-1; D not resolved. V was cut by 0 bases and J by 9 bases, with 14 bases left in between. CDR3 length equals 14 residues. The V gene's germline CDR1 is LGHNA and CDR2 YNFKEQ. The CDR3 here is CASSQDTREAKAFF. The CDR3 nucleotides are TGTGCCAGCAGCCAAGACACTCGGGAAGCAAAAGCTTTCTTT.

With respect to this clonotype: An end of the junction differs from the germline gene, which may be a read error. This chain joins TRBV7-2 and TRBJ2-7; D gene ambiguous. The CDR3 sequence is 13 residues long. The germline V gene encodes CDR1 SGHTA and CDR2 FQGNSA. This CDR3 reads CASGLMVGNEQYF. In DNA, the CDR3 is TGTGCCAGCGGCTTAATGGTGGGGAACGAGCAGTACTTC.

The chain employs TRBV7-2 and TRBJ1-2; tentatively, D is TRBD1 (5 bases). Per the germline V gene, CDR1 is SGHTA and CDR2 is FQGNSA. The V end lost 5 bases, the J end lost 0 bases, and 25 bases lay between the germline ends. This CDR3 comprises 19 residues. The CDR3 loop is CASSDLLTAQGLANYGYTF. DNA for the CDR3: TGTGCCAGCAGCGACCTACTGACAGCCCAAGGATTAGCTAACTATGGCTACACCTTC.

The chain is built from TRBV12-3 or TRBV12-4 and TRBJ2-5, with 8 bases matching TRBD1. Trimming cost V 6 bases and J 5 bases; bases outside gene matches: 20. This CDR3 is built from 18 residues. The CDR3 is CASSPGGTGTGYGETQYF. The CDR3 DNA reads TGTGCCAGCAGCCCTGGGGGGACCGGGACAGGTTACGGGGAGACCCAGTACTTC.

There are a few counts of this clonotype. The CDR3 coding sequence is TGTGCCAGCAGTTTGGAGGAGCTGTTTTTT. Protein: CASSLEELFF. This chain uses TRBV12-3 or TRBV12-4 with TRBJ2-2; D is unresolved. Between the trimmed V and J ends, which lost 3 bases and 10 bases, there was a span of 3 bases. CDR3 length: 10 amino acids.

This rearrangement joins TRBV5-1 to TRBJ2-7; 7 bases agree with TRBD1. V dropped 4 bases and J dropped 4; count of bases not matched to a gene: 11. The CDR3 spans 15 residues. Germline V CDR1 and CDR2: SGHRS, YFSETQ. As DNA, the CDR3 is TGCGCCAGCAGCACAACCGGGACAGAACTTTACGAGCAGTACTTC. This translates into CASSTTGTELYEQYF.

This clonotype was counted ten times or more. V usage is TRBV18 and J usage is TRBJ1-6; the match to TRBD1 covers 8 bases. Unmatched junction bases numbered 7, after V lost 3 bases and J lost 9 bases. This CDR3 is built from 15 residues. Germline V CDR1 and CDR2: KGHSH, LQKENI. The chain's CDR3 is CASSPGQAIGSPLHF. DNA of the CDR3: TGTGCCAGCTCACCGGGACAGGCTATCGGTTCACCCCTCCACTTT.

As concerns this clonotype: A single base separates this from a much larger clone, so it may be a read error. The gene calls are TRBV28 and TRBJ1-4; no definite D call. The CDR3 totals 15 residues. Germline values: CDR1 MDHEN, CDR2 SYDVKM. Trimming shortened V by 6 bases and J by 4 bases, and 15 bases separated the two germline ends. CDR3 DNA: TGTGCCAGCAGATTGTTGTTTCAGAATAATGAAAAACTGTTTTTT. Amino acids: CASRLLFQNNEKLFF. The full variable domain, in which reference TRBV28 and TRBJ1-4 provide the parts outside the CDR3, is DVKVTQSSRYLVKRTGEKVFLECVQDMDHENMFWYRQDPGLGLRLIYFSYDVKMKEKGDIPEGYSVSREKKERFSLILESASTNQTSMYLCASRLLFQNNEKLFFGSGTQLSVL.

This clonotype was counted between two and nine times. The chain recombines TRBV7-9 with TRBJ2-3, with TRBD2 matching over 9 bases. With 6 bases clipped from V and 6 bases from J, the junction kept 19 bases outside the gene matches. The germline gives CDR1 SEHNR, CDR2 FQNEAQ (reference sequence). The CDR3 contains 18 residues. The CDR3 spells CASSPPGYASGVKDTQYF. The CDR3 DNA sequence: TGTGCCAGCAGTCCCCCGGGATATGCTAGCGGGGTAAAGGATACGCAGTATTTT.